This record looks at one T cell receptor beta chain sequence and its context. The antigen remains undetermined. Despite likely unrecorded immune exposures, the donors were nominally healthy at the time of sampling. The record originates from a study of cytomegalovirus exposure and HLA in healthy donors. This CDR3 region has 14 residues. The trim removed 4 bases at V and 2 bases at J, leaving 5 bases unmatched. Germline V CDR1 and CDR2: MGHRA, YSYEKL. Researchers ran the PCR with 60 Vbeta and 13 Jbeta primers. Original data processing: Unique TCR beta chains numbered approximately 76 million in a later analysis, with 10 million to 14 million shared. Here immunoSEQ multiplex PCR was the method, and the copy in TCRdb shows in-frame clones only, minus some. D and trimming were read from the DNA, whereas the V and J calls and clone size are those reported in that table. The sample shows more than 95,000 clones, approximately 70% of them seen only once.

Notes on the study in general: From TCR beta sequences, most subjects' HLA-A and HLA-B alleles were reportedly predicted accurately. Some V segments, including TRBV6-2 and TRBV6-3, were excluded as indistinguishable.

The chain links TRBV4-1 to TRBJ2-7, with 7 bases aligning to TRBD2. The source is a man in his sixties in good health and CMV-seropositive. Specimen: PBMCs. This CDR3 is CASSPWEGPYEQYF. Here the CDR3 DNA reads TGCGCCAGCAGCCCTTGGGAGGGGCCCTACGAGCAGTACTTC.